The rows below give T cell receptor beta chains drawn from one sample of a study of blood T cell repertoires in COVID-19. Method: immunoSEQ multiplex PCR; TCRdb's copy keeps in-frame clones and lacks some. The sample consists of around 300,000 clones, more than 80% of them appearing once. The material sequenced was peripheral blood. The receptors derive from a woman aged 25 to 39 with COVID-19, enrolled during active disease. Both conserved end residues are part of each CDR3. Each record gives: J gene, clone size, D gene, CDR3 length, V gene, CDR3 DNA, CDR3 protein. The D gene is left open where the match is weak. A clone size is listed for some rows: how often the clone was seen (once, few, many), or a class if it is expanded.

>TRBJ2-7|NA|TRBD2|14|TRBV10-1
TGCGCCAGCGGTCCTAGCGGGAGGCCGGGTGAGCAGTACTTC
CASGPSGRPGEQYF
>TRBJ2-2|NA|NA|14|TRBV6-5
TGTGCCAGCACATCCCTAGTAATCACCGGGGAGCTGTTTTTT
CASTSLVITGELFF
>TRBJ2-1|once|NA|16|TRBV15
TGTGCCACCAGCAGGGGGACAACCCTCTCCTACAATGAGCAGTTCTTC
CATSRGTTLSYNEQFF
>TRBJ1-2|NA|NA|14|TRBV6-7
TGTGCCAGCAGTTACTCCCGGAGGGGCTGTGGCTACACCTTC
CASSYSRRGCGYTF
>TRBJ1-2|NA|TRBD1|14|TRBV5-1
TGCGCCAGCAGCTTCGACAGGGGGAACTATGGCTACACCTTC
CASSFDRGNYGYTF
>TRBJ1-2|NA|TRBD1|13|TRBV5-1
TGCGCCAGCAGCCCACCGACAGGGTACGGCTACACCTTC
CASSPPTGYGYTF
>TRBJ2-5|once|NA|15|TRBV10-3
TGTGCCATCAGTGAGTCAAGGGGGTCGGCGGAGACCCAGTACTTC
CAISESRGSAETQYF
>TRBJ1-4|NA|NA|8|TRBV2
TGTGCCAGCACCCCCGAGGTTTTT
CASTPEVF
>TRBJ2-7|NA|TRBD2|14|TRBV28
TGTGCCAGCATCAAGGAGCGGGGAACCTACGAGCAGTACTTC
CASIKERGTYEQYF
>TRBJ1-6|NA|NA|17|TRBV11-2
TGTGCCAGCAGCTTAGAAGCAGCGGGCAGGCCTAATTCACCCCTCCACTTT
CASSLEAAGRPNSPLHF
>TRBJ2-7|few|NA|14|TRBV10-1
TGCGCCAGCAGTGACCCCCACATCGCGGCCGAGCAGTACTTC
CASSDPHIAAEQYF
>TRBJ2-5|NA|TRBD1|15|TRBV28
TGTGCCAGCAGTTTGCCGGGACAGTTACAAGAGACCCAGTACTTC
CASSLPGQLQETQYF
>TRBJ2-2|NA|TRBD2|16|TRBV6-2/TRBV6-3
TGTGCCAGCAGTTACGGGGGGGAGGGGCGCACCGGGGAGCTGTTTTTT
CASSYGGEGRTGELFF
>TRBJ1-1|NA|NA|13|TRBV9
TGTGCCAGCAGCGTATCGGTAAACACTGAAGCTTTCTTT
CASSVSVNTEAFF
>TRBJ1-2|NA|TRBD1|14|TRBV29-1
TGCAGCGTTGAAGCCCAGGGGGCTCCCTATGGCTACACCTTC
CSVEAQGAPYGYTF
>TRBJ2-3|NA|TRBD1|16|TRBV28
TGTGCCAGCAGTTTGTGGGGACAGGGGGCGAAAGATACGCAGTATTTT
CASSLWGQGAKDTQYF
>TRBJ1-4|NA|NA|15|TRBV4-1
TGCGCCAGCAGCCGGACCCACAGGGACCCAGAAAAACTGTTTTTT
CASSRTHRDPEKLFF
>TRBJ2-2|NA|NA|15|TRBV6-5
TGTGCCAGCAGTTATTGGACAGCGAACACCGGGGAGCTGTTTTTT
CASSYWTANTGELFF
>TRBJ2-7|NA|NA|15|TRBV5-4
TGTGCCAGCAGCCGGGAGCAGGGACTCTCCTACGAGCAGTACTTC
CASSREQGLSYEQYF
>TRBJ1-2|NA|TRBD1|17|TRBV5-5
TGTGCCAGCAGCTTAAGCGCCGGGACAGGGGATTTCAGAGGCTACACCTTC
CASSLSAGTGDFRGYTF
>TRBJ2-7|NA|NA|15|TRBV28
TGTGCCAGCAGCCCCGTTGGTGGGGGCCTGGGCGAGCAGTACTTC
CASSPVGGGLGEQYF
>TRBJ2-2|NA|NA|14|TRBV3-1/TRBV3-2
TGTGCCAGCAGGACGGGAGAATGGCCCGGGGAGCTGTTTTTT
CASRTGEWPGELFF
>TRBJ1-4|NA|TRBD1|15|TRBV19
TGTGCCAGTTGCGGACAGGGTGTAGCTAATGAAAAACTGTTTTTT
CASCGQGVANEKLFF
>TRBJ2-5|NA|TRBD2|16|TRBV6-5
TGTGCCAGCAGTTACTCTAGCGGGAGGGGGCAAGAGACCCAGTACTTC
CASSYSSGRGQETQYF
>TRBJ2-1|NA|TRBD2|20|TRBV24-1
TGTGCCACCAGTGATCCAGGGACTAGCGGGTTCTCTAGCTCCTACAATGAGCAGTTCTTC
CATSDPGTSGFSSSYNEQFF
>TRBJ2-7|NA|NA|13|TRBV2
TGTGCCAGGGCCCGGGGGGCGAAATACGAGCAGTACTTC
CARARGAKYEQYF
>TRBJ2-1|NA|TRBD2|15|TRBV7-2
TGTGCCAGCAGCTCCGGCGGGGGCTCCTACAATGAGCAGTTCTTC
CASSSGGGSYNEQFF
>TRBJ2-7|NA|TRBD2|15|TRBV27
TGTGCCAGCGGCACTAGCGGGAGGGCTCGCTACGAGCAGTACTTC
CASGTSGRARYEQYF
>TRBJ2-5|NA|TRBD1|17|TRBV10-3
TGTGCCATCAGTCCCGGGACAGGGGGGTTCACACAAGAGACCCAGTACTTC
CAISPGTGGFTQETQYF
>TRBJ2-1|once|NA|15|TRBV6-5
TGTGCCAGCAGTTACTCGATGGGGGGTGGCAATGAGCAGTTCTTC
CASSYSMGGGNEQFF
>TRBJ2-3|NA|NA|15|TRBV7-3
TGTGCCAGCAGCTTACACCCGGCAGGGGAAAATACGCAGTATTTT
CASSLHPAGENTQYF
>TRBJ1-2|NA|TRBD1|13|TRBV11-2
TGTGCCAGCAGCTTTGGGACAGGAGAAGGCTACACCTTC
CASSFGTGEGYTF
>TRBJ1-5|NA|TRBD1|16|TRBV25-1
TGTGCCAGCAGTAAAAAAGGGGGCGTGGGCGATCAGCCCCAGCATTTT
CASSKKGGVGDQPQHF
>TRBJ1-2|NA|TRBD1|15|TRBV4-2
TGTGCCAGCAGCCAAGTTGACAGGGTGGCCTATGGCTACACCTTC
CASSQVDRVAYGYTF
>TRBJ2-1|NA|TRBD2|14|TRBV11-2
TGTGCCAGCATCCTGACTAGCGGGAGTAATGAGCAGTTCTTC
CASILTSGSNEQFF
>TRBJ1-5|NA|TRBD1|15|TRBV19
TGTGCCAGTAGTATCGGGGACAGCGCCAATCAGCCCCAGCATTTT
CASSIGDSANQPQHF
>TRBJ1-5|NA|NA|14|TRBV6-1
TGTGCCAGCAGTGAGGGGGCATCCCTTCAGCCCCAGCATTTT
CASSEGASLQPQHF
>TRBJ2-7|NA|NA|14|TRBV19
TGTGCCAGTCTCCCCGGGACAACAACCTACGAGCAGTACTTC
CASLPGTTTYEQYF
>TRBJ1-1|NA|TRBD1|12|TRBV28
TGTGCCAGCAGTTTACGGACAGGGGTGGCTTTCTTT
CASSLRTGVAFF
>TRBJ2-1|NA|TRBD2|14|TRBV2
TGTGCCAGCAGTGGCCGGGACTACATCAATGAGCAGTTCTTC
CASSGRDYINEQFF
>TRBJ1-5|NA|NA|14|TRBV7-2
TGTGCCAGCAGCTTAAAGGCGGGCGCCTTACCAATACATTTT
CASSLKAGALPIHF